Sequencing of this T cell receptor beta chain was carried out in a study of vaccination effects on CD4 cells after COVID-19. Findings and caveats of the study: Researchers report that only 1 of 255 vaccine-induced clones in healthy vaccinees cross-reacted with common cold coronaviruses. Vaccine- and infection-induced clones showed marked clonal contraction late following vaccination.

TCRdb keeps only in-frame clones here, not all; method: immunoSEQ multiplex PCR. The sample shows some 60,000 clones, 70% to 80% of them seen only once. Trimming pared 0 bases from V and 8 bases from J, leaving 13 bases between. This CDR3 region has 14 residues. From germline, CDR1 is GTSNPN and CDR2 SVGIG (reference sequence). Remarks on this clone: Its target is not known.

Prior to sequencing, the ViraFEST assay stimulated PBMC with viral peptide pools, which expanded the antigen-specific CD4+ T cells. At the end of 10 days of culture, CD4+ T cells were isolated. Vaccinees lacked prior SARS-CoV-2 infection and tested negative for nucleocapsid antibodies. PBMC cultures contained over 1.5 million cells per well, 7.5 to 10 IU/ml IL-2 and roughly 10 ug/ml peptides. IL-2 medium took the place of half the medium on both days 3 and 7. The chain uses TRBV30 and TRBJ1-4; D may be TRBD1 (6 bases). Material: CD4+ T cells from PBMCs cultured with HCoV-NL63 spike peptides, obtained before COVID-19 vaccination. This TCR derives from a human donor who received a COVID-19 vaccine. CDR3 nucleotide sequence: TGTGCCTGGAGTGTGCACAGGGTTGGAGAAAAACTGTTTTTT. As protein: CAWSVHRVGEKLFF.